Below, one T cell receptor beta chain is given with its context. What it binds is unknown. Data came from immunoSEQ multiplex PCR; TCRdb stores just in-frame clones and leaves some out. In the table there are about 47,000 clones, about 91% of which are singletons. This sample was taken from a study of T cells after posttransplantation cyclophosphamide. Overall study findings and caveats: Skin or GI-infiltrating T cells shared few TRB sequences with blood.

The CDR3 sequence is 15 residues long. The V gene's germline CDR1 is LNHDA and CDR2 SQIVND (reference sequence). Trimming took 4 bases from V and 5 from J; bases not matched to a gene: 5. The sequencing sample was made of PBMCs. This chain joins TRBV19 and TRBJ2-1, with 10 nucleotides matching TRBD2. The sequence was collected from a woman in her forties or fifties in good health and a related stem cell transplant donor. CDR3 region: CASSTLAGVNNEQFF. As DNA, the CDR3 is TGTGCCAGTAGTACCCTAGCGGGAGTCAACAATGAGCAGTTCTTC. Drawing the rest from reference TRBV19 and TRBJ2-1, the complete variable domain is DGGITQSPKYLFRKEGQNVTLSCEQNLNHDAMYWYRQDPGQGLRLIYYSQIVNDFQKGDIAEGYSVSREKKESFPLTVTSAQKNPTAFYLCASSTLAGVNNEQFFGPGTRLTVL.